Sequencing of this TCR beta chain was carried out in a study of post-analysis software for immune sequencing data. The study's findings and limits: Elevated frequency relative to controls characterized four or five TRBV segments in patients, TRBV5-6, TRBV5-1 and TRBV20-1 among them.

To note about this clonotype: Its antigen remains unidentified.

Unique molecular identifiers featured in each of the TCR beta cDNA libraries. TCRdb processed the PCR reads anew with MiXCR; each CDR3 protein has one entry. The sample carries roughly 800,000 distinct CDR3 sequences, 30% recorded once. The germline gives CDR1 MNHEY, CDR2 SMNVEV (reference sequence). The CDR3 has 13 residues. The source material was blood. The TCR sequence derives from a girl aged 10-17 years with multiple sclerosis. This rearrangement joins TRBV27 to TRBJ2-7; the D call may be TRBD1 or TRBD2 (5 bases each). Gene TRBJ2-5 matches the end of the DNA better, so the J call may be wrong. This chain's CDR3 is CASSRGHRRTQYF. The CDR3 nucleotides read TGTGCCAGCAGCCGGGGCCACCGGCGGACCCAGTACTTC.